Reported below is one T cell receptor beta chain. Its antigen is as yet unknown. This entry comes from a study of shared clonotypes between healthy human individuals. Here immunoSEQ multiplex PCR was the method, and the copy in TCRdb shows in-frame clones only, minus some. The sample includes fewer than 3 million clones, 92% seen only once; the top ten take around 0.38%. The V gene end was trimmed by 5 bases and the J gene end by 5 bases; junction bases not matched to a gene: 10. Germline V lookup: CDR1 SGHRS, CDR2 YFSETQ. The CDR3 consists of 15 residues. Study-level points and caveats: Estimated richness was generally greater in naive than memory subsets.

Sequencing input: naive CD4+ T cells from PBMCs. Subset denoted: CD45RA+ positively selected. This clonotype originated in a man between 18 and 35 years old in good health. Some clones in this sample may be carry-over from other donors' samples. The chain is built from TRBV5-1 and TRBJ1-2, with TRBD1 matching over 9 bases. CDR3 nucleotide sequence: TGCGCCAGCAGGACCGGACAGGGGATAGAGTATGGCTACACCTTC. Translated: CASRTGQGIEYGYTF.